One TCR beta chain is described in this entry. Its antigen is not yet known. Base qualities are not at hand, and no much larger clone is one base apart. The data originate from a study of Ad26.COV2.S vaccination and SARS-CoV-2 variants (dated by TCRdb to the early 2020s). With respect to the entire study: Donors in the vaccine arm were drawn from COV1001, a multicentre, randomized, double-blind, placebo-controlled phase I-IIa trial testing Ad26.COV2.S in healthy adults. Ad26.COV2.S was administered intramuscularly at a dose of 5x10^10 or 1x10^11 viral particles, either as one shot or as two shots given 56 days apart. TCRbeta repertoire sequencing was used to assess the specificity and breadth of SARS-CoV-2-reactive T cell receptors after Ad26.COV2.S vaccination. The TCR-sequenced set comprised approximately 32 samples: some 20 Ad26.COV2.S vaccine recipients, 5 placebo recipients and 8 SARS-CoV-2 convalescent individuals. Trial participants were randomized into five groups of five, in which low-dose or high-dose Ad26.COV2.S was given once or twice, or placebo was given on both occasions. Blinding of investigators to trial group allocation was maintained during experiments and outcome assessment.

What the authors observed across the whole study: After vaccination, substantial breadth of spike-specific CD8+ and CD4+ T cell responses was reported. The study was not powered to compare responses between vaccine doses or regimens. Non-spike TCR breadth was comparable between vaccine and placebo recipients, consistent with the vaccine containing only spike. The authors noted that total T cell responses may have been underestimated by the TCR breadth and depth analyses. Compared with placebo recipients, Ad26.COV2.S recipients showed higher spike-specific TCR breadth (P = 0.0014).

The treatment or condition label, read with the paper, signifies: roughly 18 received Ad26.COV2.S at low or high dose, single or two shots; roughly five received placebo; per-sample allocation not given. For vaccine and placebo recipients, repertoires were sequenced using samples collected on day 63 after the first injection. In Cohort 1b, fewer than 30 adults aged 18-55 years were enrolled at a single site in Boston, USA, between 29 July and 7 August 2020. As a vaccine, Ad26.COV2.S was a replication-incompetent adenovirus type 26 vector that expressed a prefusion-stabilized SARS-CoV-2 spike protein derived from the original Wuhan strain. The CDR3, from cysteine to phenylalanine, totals 20 residues. The sequence is cut down to CDR3 DNA, 60 bases in frame from base 1. After removal of 2 bases from V and 1 base from J, the junction retains 15 bases not matched to a gene. Based on the germline V gene, the CDR1 and CDR2 sequences are SNHLY and FYNNEI.

The immunoSEQ Assay was used to sequence TCRbeta CDR3 regions. After extraction, genomic DNA underwent amplification by bias-controlled multiplex PCR, followed by high-throughput sequencing. The original methods were these. Collapsing and filtering of sequences were performed to quantify the absolute abundance of each unique TCRbeta CDR3 region. T cell fraction was estimated by normalization of TCRbeta template counts to usable DNA, with usable DNA being measured through amplification of reference genes present in all nucleated cells. Repertoire TCRs were annotated as SARS-CoV-2-specific when V gene, CDR3 amino acid sequence and J gene were exactly matched to a known reactive TCR set. The reference SARS-CoV-2 TCR set was obtained from MIRA and was filtered for enrichment in COVID-19-positive ImmuneCODE repertoires, whereby public or cross-reactive TCRs were removed. Using the MIRA antigens, annotated TCRs were further analysed by specific ORF or by position within an ORF. Breadth was defined as the number of annotated unique rearrangements divided by the total number of unique productive rearrangements, and depth was defined as the summed frequency of the annotated unique rearrangements. TCR breadth was compared between groups using two-sided Wilcoxon rank-sum tests. Entries here come from immuneACCESS through TCRdb and include only in-frame sequences with V and J called. Some clones fail to appear in such tables; in the studies checked, an unresolved V gene covers under half of the shortfall, and the cause of the remainder is unknown. V, J and clone size were drawn from that table, and D and trimming were deduced from the DNA. The sample has a few hundred thousand clones on record, about 83% of them singletons. The top ten hold less than 3.5% of the sample.

Sequenced here: peripheral blood, sampled in a trial of Ad26.COV2.S vaccine versus placebo. The receptor comes from a person between 18 and 65 years old who received the Ad26.COV2.S COVID-19 vaccine or a placebo. The chain is encoded by TRBV2 joined to TRBJ2-3; TRBD2 agrees with 10 junctional bases. The CDR3 reads CASSEWLAGVPGKGTDTQYF. The DNA is as follows: TGTGCCAGCAGTGAATGGCTAGCGGGAGTCCCGGGAAAAGGCACAGATACGCAGTATTTT. Where the CDR3 stops, the reference TRBV2 and TRBJ2-3 genes take over; the full variable domain is EPEVTQTPSHQVTQMGQEVILRCVPISNHLYFYWYRQILGQKVEFLVSFYNNEISEKSEIFDDQFSVERPDGSNFTLKIRSTKLEDSAMYFCASSEWLAGVPGKGTDTQYFGPGTRLTVL.